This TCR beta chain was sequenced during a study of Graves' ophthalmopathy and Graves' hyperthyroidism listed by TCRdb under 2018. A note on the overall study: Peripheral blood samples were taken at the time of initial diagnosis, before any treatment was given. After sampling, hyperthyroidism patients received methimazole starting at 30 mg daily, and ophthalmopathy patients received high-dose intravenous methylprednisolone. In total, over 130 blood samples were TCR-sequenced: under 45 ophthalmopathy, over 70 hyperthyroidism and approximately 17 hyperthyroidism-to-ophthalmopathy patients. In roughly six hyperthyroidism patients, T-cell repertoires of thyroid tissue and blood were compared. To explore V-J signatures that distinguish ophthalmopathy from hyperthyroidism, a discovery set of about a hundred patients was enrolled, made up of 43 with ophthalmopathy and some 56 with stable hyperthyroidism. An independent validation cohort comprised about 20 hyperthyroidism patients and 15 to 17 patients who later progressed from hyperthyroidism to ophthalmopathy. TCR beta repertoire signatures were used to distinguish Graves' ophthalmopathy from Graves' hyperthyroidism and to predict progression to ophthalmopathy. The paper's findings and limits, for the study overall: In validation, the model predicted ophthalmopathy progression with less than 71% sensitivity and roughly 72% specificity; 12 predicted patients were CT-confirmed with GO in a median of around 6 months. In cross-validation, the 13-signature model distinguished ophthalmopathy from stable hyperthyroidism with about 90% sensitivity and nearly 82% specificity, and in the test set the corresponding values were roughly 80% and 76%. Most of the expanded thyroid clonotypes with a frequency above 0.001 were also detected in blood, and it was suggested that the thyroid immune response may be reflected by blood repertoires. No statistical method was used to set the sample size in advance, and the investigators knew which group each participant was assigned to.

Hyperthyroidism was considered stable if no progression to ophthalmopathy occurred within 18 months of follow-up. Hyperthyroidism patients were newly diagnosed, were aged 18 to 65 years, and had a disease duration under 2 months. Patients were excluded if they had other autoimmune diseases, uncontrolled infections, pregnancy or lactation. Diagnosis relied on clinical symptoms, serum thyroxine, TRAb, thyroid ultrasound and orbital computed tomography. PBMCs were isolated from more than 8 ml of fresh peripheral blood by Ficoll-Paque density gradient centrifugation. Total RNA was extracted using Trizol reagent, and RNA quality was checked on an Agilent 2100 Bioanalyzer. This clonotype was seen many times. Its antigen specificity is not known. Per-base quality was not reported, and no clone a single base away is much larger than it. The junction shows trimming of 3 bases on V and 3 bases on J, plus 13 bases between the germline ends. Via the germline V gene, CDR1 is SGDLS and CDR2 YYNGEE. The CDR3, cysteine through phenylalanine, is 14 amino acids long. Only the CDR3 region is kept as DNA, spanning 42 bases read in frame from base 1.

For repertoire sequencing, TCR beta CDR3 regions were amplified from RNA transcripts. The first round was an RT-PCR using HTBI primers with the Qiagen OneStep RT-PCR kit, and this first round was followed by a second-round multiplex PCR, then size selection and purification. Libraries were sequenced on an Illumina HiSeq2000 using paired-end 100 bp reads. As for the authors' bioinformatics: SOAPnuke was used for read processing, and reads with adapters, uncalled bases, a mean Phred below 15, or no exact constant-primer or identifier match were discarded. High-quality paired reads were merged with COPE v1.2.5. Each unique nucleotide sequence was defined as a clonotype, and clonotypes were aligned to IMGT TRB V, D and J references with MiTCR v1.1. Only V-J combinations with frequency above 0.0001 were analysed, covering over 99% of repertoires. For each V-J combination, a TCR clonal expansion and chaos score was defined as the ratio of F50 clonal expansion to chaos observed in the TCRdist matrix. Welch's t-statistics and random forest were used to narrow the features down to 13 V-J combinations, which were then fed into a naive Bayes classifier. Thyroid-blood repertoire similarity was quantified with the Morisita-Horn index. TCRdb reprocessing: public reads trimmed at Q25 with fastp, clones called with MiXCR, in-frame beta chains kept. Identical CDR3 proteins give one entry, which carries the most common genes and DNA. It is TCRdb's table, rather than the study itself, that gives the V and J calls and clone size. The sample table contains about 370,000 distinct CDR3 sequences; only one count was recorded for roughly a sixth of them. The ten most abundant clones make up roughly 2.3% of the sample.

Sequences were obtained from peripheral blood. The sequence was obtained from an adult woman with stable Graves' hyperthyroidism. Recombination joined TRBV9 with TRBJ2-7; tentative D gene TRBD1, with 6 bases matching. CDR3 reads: CASSADSTNYEQYF. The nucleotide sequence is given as TGTGCCAGCAGCGCGGACAGTACGAACTACGAGCAGTACTTC.